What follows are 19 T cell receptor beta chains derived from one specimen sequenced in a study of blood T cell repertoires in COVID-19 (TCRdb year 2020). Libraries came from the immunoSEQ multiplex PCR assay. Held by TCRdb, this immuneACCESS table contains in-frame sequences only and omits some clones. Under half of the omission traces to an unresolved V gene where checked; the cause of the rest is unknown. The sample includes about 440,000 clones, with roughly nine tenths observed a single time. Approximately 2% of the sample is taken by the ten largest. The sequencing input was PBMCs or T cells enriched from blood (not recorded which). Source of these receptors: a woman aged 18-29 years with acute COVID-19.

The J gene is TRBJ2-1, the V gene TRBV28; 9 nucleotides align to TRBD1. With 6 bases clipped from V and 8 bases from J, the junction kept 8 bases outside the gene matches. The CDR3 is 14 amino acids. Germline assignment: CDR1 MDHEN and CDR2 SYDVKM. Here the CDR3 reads CASSPGQGIDEQFF. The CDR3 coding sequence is TGTGCCAGCAGCCCGGGACAGGGCATCGATGAGCAGTTCTTC. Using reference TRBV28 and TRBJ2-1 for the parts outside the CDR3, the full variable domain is DVKVTQSSRYLVKRTGEKVFLECVQDMDHENMFWYRQDPGLGLRLIYFSYDVKMKEKGDIPEGYSVSREKKERFSLILESASTNQTSMYLCASSPGQGIDEQFFGPGTRLTVL.

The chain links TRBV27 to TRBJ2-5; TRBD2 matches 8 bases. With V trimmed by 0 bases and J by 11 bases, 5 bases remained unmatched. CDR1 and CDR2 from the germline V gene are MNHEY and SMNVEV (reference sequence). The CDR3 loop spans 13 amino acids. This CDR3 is CASSLSVSGIQYF. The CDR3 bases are TGTGCCAGCAGTTTATCGGTTAGCGGGATACAGTACTTC.

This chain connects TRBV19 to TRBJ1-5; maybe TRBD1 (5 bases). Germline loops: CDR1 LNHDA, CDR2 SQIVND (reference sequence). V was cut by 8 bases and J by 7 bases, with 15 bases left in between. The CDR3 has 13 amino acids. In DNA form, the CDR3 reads TGTGCCAGTCAGACAGACCCTTTGCAGCCCCAGCATTTT. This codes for CASQTDPLQPQHF. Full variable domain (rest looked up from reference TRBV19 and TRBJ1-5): DGGITQSPKYLFRKEGQNVTLSCEQNLNHDAMYWYRQDPGQGLRLIYYSQIVNDFQKGDIAEGYSVSREKKESFPLTVTSAQKNPTAFYLCASQTDPLQPQHFGDGTRLSIL.

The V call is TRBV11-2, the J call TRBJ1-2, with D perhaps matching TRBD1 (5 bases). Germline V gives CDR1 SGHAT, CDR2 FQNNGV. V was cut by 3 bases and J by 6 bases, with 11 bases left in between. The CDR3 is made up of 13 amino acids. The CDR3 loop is CASSFRDLNGYTF. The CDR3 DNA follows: TGTGCCAGCAGCTTCAGGGATCTAAATGGCTACACCTTC.

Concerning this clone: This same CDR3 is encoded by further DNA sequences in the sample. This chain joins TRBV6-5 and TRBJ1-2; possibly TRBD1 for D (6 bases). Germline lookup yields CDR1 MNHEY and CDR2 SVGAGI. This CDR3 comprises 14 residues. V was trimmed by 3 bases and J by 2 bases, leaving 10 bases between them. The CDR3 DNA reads TGTGCCAGCAGTTATCTTCAGGGGAACTATGGCTACACCTTC. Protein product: CASSYLQGNYGYTF.

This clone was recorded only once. The DNA for the CDR3 is TGCGCCAGCAGCCAAGATCCTAGCGGGAGTGCTAGCACAGATACGCAGTATTTT. Its protein product is CASSQDPSGSASTDTQYF. The chain combines TRBV4-3 with TRBJ2-3; 10 positions match TRBD2. Germline values: CDR1 LGHNA, CDR2 YSLEER. J lost 0 bases, V lost 0 bases, and 6 bases had no gene match. The CDR3 runs 18 residues.

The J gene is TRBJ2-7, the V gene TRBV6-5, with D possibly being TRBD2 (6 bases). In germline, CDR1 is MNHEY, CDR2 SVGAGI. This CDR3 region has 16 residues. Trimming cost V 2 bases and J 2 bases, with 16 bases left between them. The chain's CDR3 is CASSYLPGTPAYEQYF. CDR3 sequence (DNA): TGTGCCAGCAGTTACCTACCCGGGACTCCAGCCTACGAGCAGTACTTC.

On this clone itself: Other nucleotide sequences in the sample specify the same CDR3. The CDR3 bases are TGCAGCGTTGTACAGGGAAATCAGCCCCAGCATTTT. This encodes CSVVQGNQPQHF. The chain employs TRBV29-1 and TRBJ1-5; D possibly corresponds to TRBD1 (6 bases). V lost 4 bases and J 4 bases, leaving 8 bases between the germline ends. This CDR3 is built from 12 residues. CDR1 SQVTM and CDR2 ANQGSEA come from the germline V gene.

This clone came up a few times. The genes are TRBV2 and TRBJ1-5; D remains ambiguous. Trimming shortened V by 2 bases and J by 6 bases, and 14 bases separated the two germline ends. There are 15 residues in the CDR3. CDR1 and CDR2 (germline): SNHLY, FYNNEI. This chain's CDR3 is CASSERTAVAQPQHF. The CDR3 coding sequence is TGTGCCAGCAGTGAACGAACCGCGGTGGCTCAGCCCCAGCATTTT. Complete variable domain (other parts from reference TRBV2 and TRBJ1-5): EPEVTQTPSHQVTQMGQEVILRCVPISNHLYFYWYRQILGQKVEFLVSFYNNEISEKSEIFDDQFSVERPDGSNFTLKIRSTKLEDSAMYFCASSERTAVAQPQHFGDGTRLSIL.

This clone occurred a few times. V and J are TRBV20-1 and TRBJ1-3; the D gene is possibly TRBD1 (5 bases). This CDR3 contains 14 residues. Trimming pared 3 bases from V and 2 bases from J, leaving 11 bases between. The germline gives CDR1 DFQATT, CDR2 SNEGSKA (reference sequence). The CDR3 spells CSASEAGTGNTIYF. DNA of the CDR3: TGCAGTGCTAGTGAGGCAGGGACTGGAAACACCATATATTTT.

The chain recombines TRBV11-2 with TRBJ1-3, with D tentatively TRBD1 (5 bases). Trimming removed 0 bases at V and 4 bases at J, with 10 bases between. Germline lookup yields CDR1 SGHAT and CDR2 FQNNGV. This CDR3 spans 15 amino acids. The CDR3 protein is CASSLDADMGNTIYF. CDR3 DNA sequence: TGTGCCAGCAGCTTAGATGCGGACATGGGAAACACCATATATTTT.

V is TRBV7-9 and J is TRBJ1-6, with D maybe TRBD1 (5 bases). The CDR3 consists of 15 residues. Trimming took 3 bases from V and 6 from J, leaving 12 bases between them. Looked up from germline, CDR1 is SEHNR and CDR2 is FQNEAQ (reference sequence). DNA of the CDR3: TGTGCCAGCAGCTTTGGCACAGGCGGTAATTCACCCCTCCACTTT. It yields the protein CASSFGTGGNSPLHF.

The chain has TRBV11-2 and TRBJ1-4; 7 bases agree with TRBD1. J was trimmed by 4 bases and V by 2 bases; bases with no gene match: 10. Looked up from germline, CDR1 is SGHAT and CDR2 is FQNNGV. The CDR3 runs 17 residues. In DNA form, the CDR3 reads TGTGCCAGCAGCTTATTCGTCTCGGGACAGCTTAATGAAAAACTGTTTTTT. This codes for CASSLFVSGQLNEKLFF.

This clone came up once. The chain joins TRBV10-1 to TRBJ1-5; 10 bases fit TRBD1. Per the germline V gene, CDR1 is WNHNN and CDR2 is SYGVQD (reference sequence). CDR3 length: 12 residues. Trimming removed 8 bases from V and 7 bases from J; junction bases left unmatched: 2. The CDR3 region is CASGTGDQPQHF. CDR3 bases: TGCGCCAGCGGGACAGGGGACCAGCCCCAGCATTTT.

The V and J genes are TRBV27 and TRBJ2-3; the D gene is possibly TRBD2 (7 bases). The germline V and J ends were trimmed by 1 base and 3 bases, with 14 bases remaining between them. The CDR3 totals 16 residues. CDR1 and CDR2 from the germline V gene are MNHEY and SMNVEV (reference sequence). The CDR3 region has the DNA TGTGCCAGCAGTTTATTCCAGGGGACTAATACAGATACGCAGTATTTT. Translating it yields CASSLFQGTNTDTQYF.

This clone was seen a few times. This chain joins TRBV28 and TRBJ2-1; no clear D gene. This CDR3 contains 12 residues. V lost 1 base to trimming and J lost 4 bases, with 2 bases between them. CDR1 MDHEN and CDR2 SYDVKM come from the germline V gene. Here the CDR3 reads CASSLSYNEQFF. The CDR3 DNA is TGTGCCAGCAGTTTATCGTACAATGAGCAGTTCTTC.

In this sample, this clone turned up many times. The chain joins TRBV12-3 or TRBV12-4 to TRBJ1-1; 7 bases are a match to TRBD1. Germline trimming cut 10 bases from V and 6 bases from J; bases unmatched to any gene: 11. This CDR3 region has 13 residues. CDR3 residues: CAIWERGLAEAFF. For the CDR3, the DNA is TGTGCCATCTGGGAAAGGGGGCTCGCTGAAGCTTTCTTT.

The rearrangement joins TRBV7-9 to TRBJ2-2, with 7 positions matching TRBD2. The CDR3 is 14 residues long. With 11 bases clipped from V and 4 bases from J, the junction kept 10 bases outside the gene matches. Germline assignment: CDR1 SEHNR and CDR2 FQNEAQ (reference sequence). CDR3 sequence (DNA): TGTGCCCTGAGGGGAGTAGCGGGCACCGGGGAGCTGTTTTTT. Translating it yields CALRGVAGTGELFF.

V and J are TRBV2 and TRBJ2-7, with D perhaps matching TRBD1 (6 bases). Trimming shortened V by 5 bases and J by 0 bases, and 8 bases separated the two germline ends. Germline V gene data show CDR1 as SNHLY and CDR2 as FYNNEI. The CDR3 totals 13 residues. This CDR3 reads CASSSTGSYEQYF. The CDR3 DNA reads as TGTGCCAGCAGTTCGACAGGCTCCTACGAGCAGTACTTC.